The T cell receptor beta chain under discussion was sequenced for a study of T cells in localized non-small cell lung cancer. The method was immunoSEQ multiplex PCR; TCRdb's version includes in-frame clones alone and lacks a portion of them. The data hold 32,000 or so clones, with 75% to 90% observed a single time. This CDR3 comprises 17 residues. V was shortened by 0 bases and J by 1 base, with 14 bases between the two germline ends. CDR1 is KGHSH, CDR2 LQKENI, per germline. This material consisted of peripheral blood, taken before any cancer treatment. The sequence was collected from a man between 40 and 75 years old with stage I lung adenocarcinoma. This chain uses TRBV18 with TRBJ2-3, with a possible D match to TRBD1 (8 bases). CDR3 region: CASSPPRTGGGTDTQYF. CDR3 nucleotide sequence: TGTGCCAGCTCACCACCACGTACAGGGGGGGGCACAGATACGCAGTATTTT.